A single sample gave rise to the 10 T cell receptor beta chains below, sequenced in a study of cytomegalovirus exposure and HLA in healthy donors. The primer mix had 60 Vbeta and 13 Jbeta primers. The method was immunoSEQ multiplex PCR; TCRdb's version includes in-frame clones alone and lacks a portion of them. The profile shows approximately 160,000 clones, around three quarters of them singletons. Source material: PBMCs. These receptor sequences come from a woman aged 40 to 50 in good health and CMV-seronegative.

This chain uses TRBV19 with TRBJ1-5, with D unclear. Looked up from germline, CDR1 is LNHDA and CDR2 is SQIVND (reference sequence). This CDR3 spans 14 amino acids. Trimming stripped 3 bases from V and 2 bases from J, with 8 bases between. CDR3 DNA: TGTGCCAGTAGTATCACTCAGGGCAATCAGCCCCAGCATTTT. Translating gives CASSITQGNQPQHF.

The chain carries TRBV28 and TRBJ2-7; D perhaps matches TRBD1 (6 bases). Germline V gives CDR1 MDHEN, CDR2 SYDVKM. The V end lost 8 bases, the J end lost 2 bases, and 13 bases lay between the germline ends. The CDR3 has 13 residues. CDR3 sequence: CASGPGHTYEQYF. The CDR3 DNA sequence: TGTGCCAGCGGGCCGGGACACACCTACGAGCAGTACTTC.

The J gene is TRBJ2-7, the V gene TRBV28, with 7 bases fitting TRBD2. From germline, CDR1 is MDHEN and CDR2 SYDVKM. This CDR3 region has 15 residues. Losses at the gene ends were 0 bases for V and 0 bases for J; bases not matched to a gene: 2. The CDR3 DNA reads as TGTGCCAGCAGTTTATGGGGGGGGAGCTCCTACGAGCAGTACTTC. It codes for CASSLWGGSSYEQYF.

This CDR3 reads CASSFQANTGELFF. CDR3 DNA: TGTGCCAGCAGTTTCCAGGCGAACACCGGGGAGCTGTTTTTT. The chain links TRBV27 to TRBJ2-2; D unresolved. The CDR3 has 14 residues. Trimming removed 3 bases at V and 0 bases at J, with 5 bases between. Germline loops: CDR1 MNHEY, CDR2 SMNVEV (reference sequence).

V and J are TRBV2 and TRBJ2-7; the match to TRBD2 covers 13 bases. Losses at the gene ends were 8 bases for V and 7 bases for J; bases not matched to a gene: 8. CDR3 length: 14 residues. CDR1 and CDR2 from the germline V gene are SNHLY and FYNNEI. The CDR3 sequence is CASAGLAGFDEQYF. As DNA, the CDR3 is TGTGCCAGCGCGGGACTAGCGGGATTTGATGAGCAGTACTTC.

The J gene is TRBJ2-5, the V gene TRBV7-2, with a weak D call TRBD2 (6 bases). This CDR3 contains 15 residues. Trimming removed 5 bases at V and 2 bases at J, with 15 bases between. Per germline, CDR1 SGHTA and CDR2 FQGNSA. The CDR3 is CASSLSSVPQETQYF. The CDR3 nucleotides are TGTGCCAGCAGCCTCTCTAGCGTACCGCAAGAGACCCAGTACTTC.

This clone was detected only a few times. V and J are TRBV2 and TRBJ2-5; 7 nucleotides agree with TRBD2. This CDR3 spans 15 amino acids. Trimming at V came to 8 bases and at J to 9 bases, leaving 18 bases not matched to a gene. The germline V gene encodes CDR1 SNHLY and CDR2 FYNNEI. The chain's CDR3 is CASVQSEGAGMAQYF. CDR3 DNA: TGTGCCAGCGTTCAGTCCGAGGGAGCGGGAATGGCCCAGTACTTC.

The V call is TRBV28, the J call TRBJ2-2, with D possibly matching TRBD2 (6 bases). In germline, CDR1 is MDHEN, CDR2 SYDVKM. The length of the CDR3 is 15 residues. The V and J ends lost 6 bases and 3 bases respectively, with 14 bases between them. The CDR3 nucleotides are TGTGCCAGCAGGTCCGGGACTCTTTACACCGGGGAGCTGTTTTTT. Translation: CASRSGTLYTGELFF. Looking up the rest from reference TRBV28 and TRBJ2-2 gives the full variable domain: DVKVTQSSRYLVKRTGEKVFLECVQDMDHENMFWYRQDPGLGLRLIYFSYDVKMKEKGDIPEGYSVSREKKERFSLILESASTNQTSMYLCASRSGTLYTGELFFGEGSRLTVL.

The chain has TRBV5-1 and TRBJ2-2, with TRBD1 matching over 9 bases. After removal of 4 bases from V and 5 bases from J, the junction contained 6 bases not matched to a gene. The CDR3 loop spans 15 amino acids. CDR1 is SGHRS, CDR2 YFSETQ, per germline. The CDR3 region has the DNA TGCGCCAGCAGCCCACGGACAGGGGAGACCGGGGAGCTGTTTTTT. This sequence encodes CASSPRTGETGELFF.

This chain joins TRBV5-4 and TRBJ2-2; 12 bases align to TRBD1. Losses at the gene ends were 3 bases for V and 3 bases for J; bases not matched to a gene: 6. In germline, CDR1 is SGHNT, CDR2 YYREEE (reference sequence). The CDR3 loop spans 17 amino acids. The CDR3 DNA reads TGTGCCAGCAGCTGGGGGGACAGGGGGCTGGACACCGGGGAGCTGTTTTTT. Protein sequence: CASSWGDRGLDTGELFF.